This T cell receptor beta chain was found in a study of T cell responses to AZD1222 COVID-19 vaccine. Only in-frame clones appear in the TCRdb table, and some are missing; sequencing was by immunoSEQ multiplex PCR. The sample consists of some 110,000 clones, roughly nine tenths of them appearing once. This clone was seen just once. The specimen comprised peripheral blood, sampled 28 days after the second dose of the MenACWY control vaccine. This sequence was found in an adult who received the MenACWY meningococcal vaccine as a control.

The DNA for the CDR3 is TGTGCCAGCAGCTTGGCTCGGGGCCTCGGCTACACCTTC. Translated, it gives CASSLARGLGYTF. V is TRBV5-4 and J is TRBJ1-2, with a tentative D call TRBD1 (5 bases). This CDR3 region has 13 residues. The germline CDR1 and CDR2 sequences are SGHNT and YYREEE (reference sequence). The V end was cut by 0 bases, the J end by 8 bases, with 11 bases between.